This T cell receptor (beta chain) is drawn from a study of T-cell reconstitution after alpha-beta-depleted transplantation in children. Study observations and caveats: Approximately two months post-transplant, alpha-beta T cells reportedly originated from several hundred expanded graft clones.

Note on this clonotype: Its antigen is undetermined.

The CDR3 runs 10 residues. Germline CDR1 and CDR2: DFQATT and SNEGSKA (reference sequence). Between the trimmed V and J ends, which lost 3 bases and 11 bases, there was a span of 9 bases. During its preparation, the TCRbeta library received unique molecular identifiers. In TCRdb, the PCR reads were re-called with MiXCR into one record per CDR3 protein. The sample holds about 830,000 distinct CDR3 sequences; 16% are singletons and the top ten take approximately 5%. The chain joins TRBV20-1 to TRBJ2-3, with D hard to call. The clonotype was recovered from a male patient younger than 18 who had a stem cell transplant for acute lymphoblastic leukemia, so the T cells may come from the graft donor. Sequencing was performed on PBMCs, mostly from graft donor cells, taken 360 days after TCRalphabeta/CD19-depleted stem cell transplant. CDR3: CSASRRRQYF. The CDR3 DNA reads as TGCAGTGCTAGTCGGCGAAGGCAGTATTTT.